This paragraph covers one TCR beta chain sequence. Its specificity is not known. This record comes from a study of T cell repertoires in cytomegalovirus infection. Study-wide context: The study used recently identified HLA-C-restricted and well-studied HLA-B-restricted CMV epitopes. In public TCR beta signatures, there were indications of both CMV infection and matching HLA type. Findings of the study overall: Summed public TCR beta family frequency identified CMV carriers bearing the relevant HLA. Clonotype analysis showed dominance of the ex vivo response by HLA-C-restricted CMV-specific TCR beta clonotypes.

The CDR3 is made up of 16 amino acids. V shed 5 bases and J shed 0 bases, with 14 bases lying between them. TCRdb redid the calling of the reads with MiXCR, one entry per CDR3 protein. This table holds under 300,000 distinct CDR3 sequences, approximately 22% found once. This receptor was identified in a human donor in good health (CMV status not recorded). Some clones in this sample may be carry-over from other donors' samples. The sequenced sample was cultured PBMCs, obtained from culture after CMV antigen stimulation. The chain links TRBV12-3 or TRBV12-4 to TRBJ2-4; TRBD2 might be the D (5 bases). CDR3 amino acids: CASSEGNALAKNIQYF. DNA of the CDR3: TGTGCCAGCAGTGAGGGTAACGCATTAGCCAAAAACATTCAGTACTTC.